The 31 T cell receptor beta chains below were found in one sample sequenced in a study of blood T cell repertoires in COVID-19. The table came from immunoSEQ multiplex PCR; TCRdb's copy has only in-frame clones and leaves some out. Of a few hundred thousand clones listed, around 85% are singletons. Source material: peripheral blood. The source of these receptors is a woman under 30 with acute or convalescent COVID-19.

The rearrangement links TRBV5-6 to TRBJ1-3; D unclear. The CDR3 spans 15 residues. From germline, CDR1 is SGHDT and CDR2 YYEEEE. The V end was cut by 0 bases, the J end by 0 bases, with 7 bases between. Here the CDR3 reads CASSLAGVSGNTIYF. In DNA, the CDR3 is TGTGCCAGCAGCTTGGCAGGTGTCTCTGGAAACACCATATATTTT.

The chain links TRBV28 to TRBJ2-7, with 14 bases fitting TRBD2. CDR3 length: 18 amino acids. With V trimmed by 4 bases and J by 5 bases, 13 bases remained unmatched. Germline V gene sequence: CDR1 MDHEN, CDR2 SYDVKM. CDR3: CASSSGAGTSGSRDEQYF. The CDR3 DNA sequence: TGTGCCAGCAGTTCGGGGGCCGGGACTAGCGGGAGTAGGGACGAGCAGTACTTC.

This clone was seen only once. V usage is TRBV5-1 and J usage is TRBJ1-6, with D unresolved. Between the trimmed V and J ends, which lost 0 bases and 6 bases, there was a span of 4 bases. The CDR3 spans 13 residues. The germline V gene has CDR1 SGHRS and CDR2 YFSETQ. The CDR3 here is CASSLAPNSPLHF. DNA for the CDR3: TGCGCCAGCAGCTTGGCTCCTAATTCACCCCTCCACTTT.

The V call is TRBV28, the J call TRBJ1-4, with D possibly being TRBD1 (5 bases). Germline V lookup: CDR1 MDHEN, CDR2 SYDVKM. The CDR3 length is 13 residues. The V gene lost 3 bases and the J gene lost 14 bases, with 16 bases spanning the gap. The CDR3, as DNA: TGTGCCAGCAGTTTCACGGGGGGACGGGTGCTGTTTTTT. Translated: CASSFTGGRVLFF.

Concerning this clone itself: At the DNA level, this CDR3 is encoded by other sequences in the same sample as well. The rearrangement uses TRBV5-1 and TRBJ2-1, with a weak D call TRBD1 (6 bases). Trimming stripped 4 bases from V and 6 bases from J, with 8 bases between. Germline assignment: CDR1 SGHRS and CDR2 YFSETQ. The CDR3 has 12 residues. CDR3 residues: CASSLQGNEQFF. The DNA for the CDR3 is TGCGCCAGCAGCCTACAGGGCAATGAGCAGTTCTTC.

This chain joins TRBV24-1 and TRBJ2-3; weak D call: TRBD2 (6 bases). Germline loops: CDR1 KGHDR, CDR2 SFDVKD. V shed 4 bases and J shed 2 bases, with 15 bases lying between them. The CDR3 consists of 16 residues. CDR3 nucleotides: TGTGCCACCAGTGAGACCGGGACTTTCCTCACAGATACGCAGTATTTT. Its protein product is CATSETGTFLTDTQYF.

The chain joins TRBV9 to TRBJ1-1; 7 positions match TRBD1. Germline V CDR1 and CDR2: SGDLS, YYNGEE. With V trimmed by 3 bases and J by 7 bases, 6 bases remained unmatched. The CDR3 has 13 amino acids. Here the CDR3 DNA reads TGTGCCAGCAGCGGCCGGGACAGCGTTGAAGCTTTCTTT. Its translation is CASSGRDSVEAFF. The full variable domain, rest sourced from reference TRBV9 and TRBJ1-1, is DSGVTQTPKHLITATGQRVTLRCSPRSGDLSVYWYQQSLDQGLQFLIQYYNGEERAKGNILERFSAQQFPDLHSELNLSSLELGDSALYFCASSGRDSVEAFFGQGTRLTVV.

This clone was found once. The rearrangement uses TRBV7-3 and TRBJ1-2; D may be TRBD1 (6 bases). Trimming pared 5 bases from V and 5 bases from J, leaving 18 bases between. This CDR3 has 15 amino acids. CDR1 is SGHTA and CDR2 is FQGTGA in the germline V gene. The CDR3 spells CASSDQRYGTYGYTF. CDR3 nucleotides: TGTGCCAGCAGCGACCAACGGTACGGGACATATGGCTACACCTTC.

The V call is TRBV6-4, the J call TRBJ2-1; D might be TRBD2 (5 bases). CDR1 MRHNA and CDR2 SNTAGT come from the germline V gene. Trimming removed 4 bases at V and 7 bases at J, with 11 bases between. This CDR3 region has 13 residues. CDR3 nucleotides: TGTGCCAGCAGTGGGGGAGCGGAGAATGAGCAGTTCTTC. Translating gives CASSGGAENEQFF.

There are a few counts of this clone. This chain connects TRBV5-1 to TRBJ2-2; D is ambiguous. V lost 4 bases and J 5 bases, leaving 18 bases between the germline ends. The CDR3 sequence is 16 residues long. Looked up from germline, CDR1 is SGHRS and CDR2 is YFSETQ. The CDR3 sequence: CASSLTPGLATGELFF. For the CDR3, the DNA is TGCGCCAGCAGCCTCACTCCCGGGTTGGCAACCGGGGAGCTGTTTTTT.

This chain joins TRBV6-5 and TRBJ1-2; the D gene is possibly TRBD1 (6 bases). Trimming removed 2 bases from V and 4 bases from J, with 11 bases in between. This CDR3 spans 14 amino acids. CDR1 and CDR2 from the germline V gene are MNHEY and SVGAGI. The CDR3 DNA reads as TGTGCCAGCAGTTACCAGGCGACAGGCTATGGCTACACCTTC. This sequence encodes CASSYQATGYGYTF.

The chain has TRBV7-3 and TRBJ2-5, with a possible D match to TRBD2 (5 bases). The CDR3 runs 13 residues. Trimming removed 4 bases at V and 4 bases at J, with 10 bases between. Looked up from germline, CDR1 is SGHTA and CDR2 is FQGTGA. CDR3 sequence reads: CASSSQAGETQYF. The CDR3 bases are TGTGCCAGCAGCTCGCAGGCGGGAGAGACCCAGTACTTC.

J is TRBJ1-6 and V is TRBV7-9, with unresolved D. Germline CDR1 reads SEHNR; CDR2 reads FQNEAQ (reference sequence). Trimming stripped 5 bases from V and 7 bases from J, with 12 bases between. The CDR3 loop spans 14 amino acids. The CDR3 loop reads CASSLPRPNSPLHF. In nucleotides, the CDR3 is TGTGCCAGCAGCCTCCCCCGTCCCAATTCACCCCTCCACTTT.

This clone was recorded only once. The chain recombines TRBV2 with TRBJ1-2; 7 positions agree with TRBD1. This CDR3 has 14 residues. Germline V lookup: CDR1 SNHLY, CDR2 FYNNEI. Trimming removed 7 bases from V and 4 bases from J; junction bases left unmatched: 9. In DNA form, the CDR3 reads TGTGCCAGCACCGAGGGGGCTCCGGGCTATGGCTACACCTTC. Translated: CASTEGAPGYGYTF.

This clone was detected only a few times. The chain has TRBV19 and TRBJ1-3; D remains ambiguous. The CDR3 covers 13 residues. The V gene's germline CDR1 is LNHDA and CDR2 SQIVND (reference sequence). Deletions cut 6 bases from V and 0 bases from J, with 6 bases between. The CDR3 here is CASSRSSGNTIYF. DNA of the CDR3: TGTGCCAGTAGCAGAAGCTCTGGAAACACCATATATTTT.

Here the CDR3 reads CASRRGPDTGELFF. The CDR3 coding sequence is TGTGCCAGCAGGAGAGGTCCGGACACCGGGGAGCTGTTTTTT. The chain combines TRBV2 with TRBJ2-2; D not certain. This CDR3 has 14 residues. Trimming stripped 6 bases from V and 3 bases from J, with 11 bases between. In germline, CDR1 is SNHLY, CDR2 FYNNEI.

This rearrangement joins TRBV28 to TRBJ2-7, with D perhaps matching TRBD1 (6 bases). Per germline, CDR1 MDHEN and CDR2 SYDVKM. The length of the CDR3 is 13 residues. With 5 bases removed from V and 2 bases from J, the gap between germline ends came to 10 bases. For the CDR3, the DNA is TGTGCCAGCAGTGAAGGGGGACCCTACGAGCAGTACTTC. Translated, it gives CASSEGGPYEQYF.

This clone appeared a single time. J is TRBJ1-2 and V is TRBV10-3, with TRBD1 matching over 7 bases. Germline lookup yields CDR1 ENHRY and CDR2 SYGVKD. The CDR3 is 14 residues long. Losses at the gene ends were 3 bases for V and 4 bases for J; bases not matched to a gene: 5. The CDR3 DNA sequence: TGTGCCATCAGTGATGTCGGGACAGTCTATGGCTACACCTTC. Its protein is CAISDVGTVYGYTF.

This clone was counted many times. V usage is TRBV15 and J usage is TRBJ2-3, with D unclear. The V and J ends lost 5 bases and 4 bases respectively, with 10 bases between them. This CDR3 is built from 13 residues. The germline V gene has CDR1 LNHNV and CDR2 YYDKDF (reference sequence). This chain's CDR3 is CATSFRYSDTQYF. The CDR3 nucleotides are TGTGCCACCAGCTTTCGGTATTCAGATACGCAGTATTTT.

The J gene is TRBJ2-3, the V gene TRBV9, with 8 positions matching TRBD2. The V gene's germline CDR1 is SGDLS and CDR2 YYNGEE. The CDR3 consists of 17 residues. V shed 4 bases, J shed 0 bases, and the junction held 10 bases outside the gene matches. Written as DNA, the CDR3 is TGTGCCAGCAGCCCACCCACTTCGGGGGGGAGCACAGATACGCAGTATTTT. Its translation: CASSPPTSGGSTDTQYF.

This clone was seen a handful of times. Within the sample, other DNA sequences also encode this same CDR3. CDR3 amino acids: CASSLSQNTEAFF. The DNA of the CDR3 is TGTGCCAGCAGCTTGAGCCAGAACACTGAAGCTTTCTTT. The gene calls are TRBV7-9 and TRBJ1-1, with D unclear. From germline, CDR1 is SEHNR and CDR2 FQNEAQ (reference sequence). This CDR3 is 13 amino acids long. Trimming left V 3 bases short and J 1 base short, with 6 bases between.

The rearrangement joins TRBV24-1 to TRBJ1-2, with 8 bases identical to TRBD1. The CDR3 has 13 amino acids. V trimming: 4 bases; J trimming: 7 bases; junction bases outside the gene matches: 4. Germline assignment: CDR1 KGHDR and CDR2 SFDVKD. CDR3 in DNA: TGTGCCACCAGTGAGCGGACAGGGCTTGGCTACACCTTC. It is translated as CATSERTGLGYTF.

V usage is TRBV9 and J usage is TRBJ2-5, with TRBD1 matching over 8 bases. This CDR3 contains 16 residues. V was pared by 4 bases and J by 4 bases, with 12 bases of the junction left unmatched. The germline CDR1 and CDR2 sequences are SGDLS and YYNGEE. The CDR3 region is CASSLGRPGTGETQYF. DNA for the CDR3: TGTGCCAGCAGCCTCGGCCGCCCCGGGACAGGAGAGACCCAGTACTTC.

Notes on this clone: At one boundary the junction diverges from the germline segment, which might be a read error. The chain recombines TRBV9 with TRBJ2-5; 11 bases align to TRBD2. This CDR3 spans 14 amino acids. Germline CDR1 is SGDLS and CDR2 is YYNGEE. The CDR3 DNA is TGTGCCAGCAACGTAGCGGGGGGGCAAGAGACCCAGTACTTC. Translation: CASNVAGGQETQYF.

In this sample, this clone turned up once. The genes are TRBV6-5 and TRBJ1-1; possibly TRBD1 for D (6 bases). The CDR3 contains 16 residues. CDR1 is MNHEY and CDR2 is SVGAGI in the germline V gene. Trimming removed 0 bases from V and 6 bases from J, with 17 bases in between. The DNA for the CDR3 is TGTGCCAGCAGTTACTCCACAGGGCCGCTGCTGGCTGAAGCTTTCTTT. Protein: CASSYSTGPLLAEAFF.

This chain uses TRBV10-3 with TRBJ2-2; D perhaps matches TRBD1 (6 bases). Trimming pared 0 bases from V and 1 base from J, leaving 21 bases between. This CDR3 comprises 20 residues. Per the germline V gene, CDR1 is ENHRY and CDR2 is SYGVKD. CDR3 nucleotide sequence: TGTGCCATCAGTGAGTCGACTGCCGGGACACGAGTTTTGAACACCGGGGAGCTGTTTTTT. Translated, it gives CAISESTAGTRVLNTGELFF.

Notes on this clone: Other DNA sequences within the sample encode an identical CDR3. The chain has TRBV7-3 and TRBJ2-5; 8 positions match TRBD2. With 4 bases clipped from V and 2 bases from J, the junction kept 0 bases outside the gene matches. The CDR3 runs 13 residues. Germline-derived CDR1 and CDR2 are SGHTA and FQGTGA. The CDR3 DNA is TGTGCCAGCAGCTCTAGCGGGCAAGAGACCCAGTACTTC. This sequence encodes CASSSSGQETQYF.

Many counts were recorded for this clone. The rearrangement joins TRBV30 to TRBJ1-6; perhaps TRBD1 as D (5 bases). The germline V and J ends were trimmed by 4 bases and 0 bases, with 13 bases remaining between them. Germline V gene lookup returns CDR1 GTSNPN and CDR2 SVGIG (reference sequence). The CDR3 loop spans 16 amino acids. CDR3 in amino acids: CAWNLGGYSYNSPLHF. CDR3 nucleotide sequence: TGTGCCTGGAATCTGGGGGGATACTCCTATAATTCACCCCTCCACTTT.

The J gene is TRBJ1-1, the V gene TRBV5-1; possibly TRBD1 for D (5 bases). The V gene lost 5 bases and the J gene lost 9 bases, with 14 bases spanning the gap. The length of the CDR3 is 12 residues. Per the germline V gene, CDR1 is SGHRS and CDR2 is YFSETQ. Here the CDR3 reads CASRPDSKQAFF. The CDR3 DNA reads as TGCGCCAGCAGGCCCGACAGTAAACAAGCTTTCTTT.

This chain uses TRBV6-6 with TRBJ1-2; D unclear. V was pared by 8 bases and J by 4 bases, with 14 bases between. CDR1 and CDR2 from the germline V gene are MNHNY and SVGAGI (reference sequence). This CDR3 is 13 amino acids long. The chain's CDR3 is CASCPREGYGYTF. CDR3 bases: TGTGCCAGCTGTCCGAGGGAGGGCTATGGCTACACCTTC.

This clone was detected many times. The chain recombines TRBV7-2 with TRBJ2-3, with 11 positions matching TRBD2. CDR1 and CDR2 from the germline V gene are SGHTA and FQGNSA. J was trimmed by 5 bases and V by 1 base; bases with no gene match: 8. This CDR3 has 17 residues. The CDR3 loop reads CASSLGVAGGPQDTQYF. CDR3 sequence (DNA): TGTGCCAGCAGCTTAGGGGTAGCGGGGGGGCCTCAAGATACGCAGTATTTT.